This T cell receptor (beta chain) was sequenced for a study of PD-1 blockade in classical Hodgkin lymphoma. Of note for this clone: Its antigen is as yet unknown.

The table came from immunoSEQ multiplex PCR; TCRdb's copy has only in-frame clones and leaves some out. The sample contains 25,000 to 30,000 clones, 85% to 90% of which appear only once. This CDR3 is 14 amino acids long. V was clipped by 0 bases and J by 0 bases, with 5 bases between them. The germline CDR1 and CDR2 sequences are SGDLS and YYNGEE. There was relapse after autologous stem cell transplantation in every patient, and there was variation in brentuximab vedotin exposure. Magnetic negative selection, applied to thawed PBMCs, was used to isolate the CD8+ T cells. General observations from the study: The study found complete responders had baseline diversity similar to newly diagnosed patients.

The clonotype originates from a human donor with classical Hodgkin lymphoma. Here the sequenced sample was CD8+ T cells from blood, taken at baseline. The chain joins TRBV9 to TRBJ2-3, with unresolved D. This CDR3 is CASSVEVSTDTQYF. The CDR3 nucleotides read TGTGCCAGCAGCGTAGAGGTCAGCACAGATACGCAGTATTTT.